The 16 T cell receptor beta chains below all came from one sample that was sequenced in a study of cytomegalovirus exposure and HLA in healthy donors. In the PCR, 60 Vbeta and 13 Jbeta primers were used. Profiling relied on immunoSEQ multiplex PCR, and the TCRdb table lists in-frame clones only, not all of them. The sample includes 85,000 to 100,000 clones, roughly 79% of them seen just once. Sequencing input: PBMCs. These receptors all come from a woman aged 40 to 50 in good health and CMV-seronegative.

The J gene is TRBJ2-6, the V gene TRBV27; D call uncertain. Germline V gene sequence: CDR1 MNHEY, CDR2 SMNVEV (reference sequence). V was trimmed by 2 bases and J by 0 bases, leaving 5 bases between them. There are 15 residues in the CDR3. CDR3 loop: CASSLGASGANVLTF. The DNA of the CDR3 is TGTGCCAGCAGTTTAGGAGCCTCTGGGGCCAACGTCCTGACTTTC.

The chain recombines TRBV19 with TRBJ1-5; TRBD1 might be the D (6 bases). The CDR3 totals 18 residues. The V end lost 0 bases, the J end lost 6 bases, and 21 bases lay between the germline ends. CDR1 and CDR2 (germline): LNHDA, SQIVND (reference sequence). CDR3 sequence: CASSIDLEQGQVFQPQHF. The CDR3 DNA reads TGTGCCAGTAGTATAGATCTGGAGCAGGGGCAAGTTTTTCAGCCCCAGCATTTT.

This chain uses TRBV28 with TRBJ2-7, with D maybe TRBD1 (6 bases). Germline V lookup: CDR1 MDHEN, CDR2 SYDVKM. V was shortened by 4 bases and J by 3 bases, with 25 bases between the two germline ends. This CDR3 has 18 residues. CDR3 protein: CASSWDRQVTLAHYEQYF. The DNA for the CDR3 is TGTGCCAGCAGTTGGGACCGACAGGTAACCTTGGCCCACTACGAGCAGTACTTC.

The genes are TRBV10-3 and TRBJ1-1; 7 bases line up with TRBD1. Germline V lookup: CDR1 ENHRY, CDR2 SYGVKD. Trimming removed 10 bases from V and 3 bases from J; junction bases left unmatched: 11. This CDR3 spans 14 amino acids. CDR3 nucleotides: TGTGCCACGGATCCGACAGGGAAGCACACTGAAGCTTTCTTT. Translating gives CATDPTGKHTEAFF.

A single count supports this clone. The chain combines TRBV7-9 with TRBJ2-1; possible D gene TRBD1, 5 bases. Germline-derived CDR1 and CDR2 are SEHNR and FQNEAQ (reference sequence). This CDR3 is built from 15 residues. The V gene lost 4 bases and the J gene lost 4 bases, with 14 bases spanning the gap. CDR3 DNA: TGTGCCAGCAGCTCACAACGGACACTTTACAATGAGCAGTTCTTC. It translates to CASSSQRTLYNEQFF.

This clone was detected only a few times. The chain employs TRBV9 and TRBJ2-1; D gene ambiguous. The germline CDR1 and CDR2 sequences are SGDLS and YYNGEE. Trimming removed 2 bases from V and 5 bases from J, with 11 bases in between. The CDR3 length is 14 residues. The CDR3 spells CASSVFWADNEQFF. The CDR3 DNA reads TGTGCCAGCAGCGTTTTCTGGGCAGACAATGAGCAGTTCTTC. The whole variable domain, remainder taken from reference TRBV9 and TRBJ2-1, is DSGVTQTPKHLITATGQRVTLRCSPRSGDLSVYWYQQSLDQGLQFLIQYYNGEERAKGNILERFSAQQFPDLHSELNLSSLELGDSALYFCASSVFWADNEQFFGPGTRLTVL.

This chain joins TRBV7-2 and TRBJ1-1; the D gene is possibly TRBD1 (5 bases). This CDR3 contains 15 residues. CDR1 is SGHTA and CDR2 is FQGNSA in the germline V gene. V lost 5 bases and J lost 0, with 13 bases in between. CDR3 amino acids: CASSPEGQLNTEAFF. CDR3 bases: TGTGCCAGCAGCCCGGAGGGGCAGTTGAACACTGAAGCTTTCTTT.

This clone has just one count. One end of the junction varies from germline; a read error may be responsible. J is TRBJ2-7 and V is TRBV5-6; 8 nucleotides line up with TRBD2. Per the germline V gene, CDR1 is SGHDT and CDR2 is YYEEEE. The length of the CDR3 is 14 residues. For the CDR3, the DNA is TGTGCCAGCAGCTTGTCGGGGGGGCACTACGAGCGGTACTTC. Protein product: CASSLSGGHYERYF.

This clone was seen a handful of times. The chain is built from TRBV6-1 and TRBJ1-1; D unclear. Trimming removed 2 bases from V and 6 bases from J, with 10 bases in between. Germline V lookup: CDR1 MNHNS, CDR2 SASEGT. This CDR3 spans 13 amino acids. The CDR3 region has the DNA TGTGCCAGCAGTGAATTGTGGCCCTCTGAAGCTTTCTTT. This gives the protein CASSELWPSEAFF.

The V gene is TRBV11-1, the J gene TRBJ1-1, with D maybe TRBD1 (5 bases). Between the trimmed V and J ends, which lost 4 bases and 1 base, there was a span of 13 bases. This CDR3 has 15 residues. Germline assignment: CDR1 SGHAT and CDR2 FQDESV (reference sequence). The CDR3 region has the DNA TGTGCCAGCAGCTATACCCGACAGACGAACACTGAAGCTTTCTTT. Amino acids: CASSYTRQTNTEAFF. Together with reference TRBV11-1 and TRBJ1-1, the CDR3 gives the full variable domain: EAEVAQSPRYKITEKSQAVAFWCDPISGHATLYWYRQILGQGPELLVQFQDESVVDDSQLPKDRFSAERLKGVDSTLKIQPAELGDSAMYLCASSYTRQTNTEAFFGQGTRLTVV.

This clone was recorded a few times. V and J are TRBV5-1 and TRBJ2-3, with 7 bases identical to TRBD2. V was clipped by 0 bases and J by 2 bases; unmatched bases: 6. This CDR3 is built from 16 residues. Germline lookup yields CDR1 SGHRS and CDR2 YFSETQ. Here the CDR3 reads CASSLDTAGNTDTQYF. The CDR3, as DNA: TGCGCCAGCAGCTTGGATACAGCGGGGAACACAGATACGCAGTATTTT.

The CDR3 loop is CASSRGTGTSPLHF. Written as DNA, the CDR3 is TGTGCCAGCAGCAGAGGGACAGGAACCTCACCCCTCCACTTT. The J gene is TRBJ1-6, the V gene TRBV21-1; the tabulated D call, TRBD1, remains unverified against the DNA. TRBV21-1 is recorded as a pseudogene. The CDR3 has 14 residues.

V is TRBV7-3 and J is TRBJ2-3; 9 bases fit TRBD2. Germline V gene sequence: CDR1 SGHTA, CDR2 FQGTGA. The V segment lost 5 bases and the J segment 1 base; nucleotides outside the gene matches: 7. There are 16 residues in the CDR3. In DNA, the CDR3 is TGTGCCAGCAGCGCCGAGAGCGGGGGGCGCACAGATACGCAGTATTTT. It translates to CASSAESGGRTDTQYF.

The chain is built from TRBV2 and TRBJ2-7; a weak D match, TRBD1 (6 bases). Germline V gene sequence: CDR1 SNHLY, CDR2 FYNNEI. CDR3 size: 13 residues. With 4 bases removed from V and 2 bases from J, the gap between germline ends came to 9 bases. CDR3 bases: TGTGCCAGCAGTGGACAGGTCGCCTACGAGCAGTACTTC. The encoded protein is CASSGQVAYEQYF.

The chain recombines TRBV19 with TRBJ1-2; D is possibly TRBD1 (5 bases). This CDR3 spans 14 amino acids. Trimming cost V 7 bases and J 3 bases, with 15 bases left between them. Germline V gives CDR1 LNHDA, CDR2 SQIVND (reference sequence). The CDR3 sequence is CASIQSGVDYGYTF. The DNA of the CDR3 is TGTGCCAGTATCCAGTCGGGGGTTGACTATGGCTACACCTTC.

V gene TRBV30 combines with J gene TRBJ2-7; tentative D call: TRBD2 (6 bases). Germline V gives CDR1 GTSNPN, CDR2 SVGIG (reference sequence). There are 14 residues in the CDR3. Deletions cut 5 bases from V and 3 bases from J, with 17 bases between. The CDR3 reads CAWCLGGTNYEQYF. The CDR3 DNA is TGTGCCTGGTGCTTAGGAGGGACGAACTACGAGCAGTACTTC.